The 15 T cell receptor beta chains below were found in one sample sequenced in a study of shared clonotypes between healthy human individuals. Sequenced by immunoSEQ multiplex PCR; TCRdb stores in-frame clones only, minus some. The sample shows 950,000 to 1,200,000 clones, about 80% of them seen only once. Sequenced: memory CD4+ T cells from PBMCs. Subset in this sample: CD45RA-negative fraction. The receptors shown here come from a man between 18 and 35 years old in good health. Some clones in this sample may be carry-over from other donors' samples.

The rearrangement joins TRBV7-7 to TRBJ2-2; D is uncertain. This CDR3 spans 13 amino acids. Trimming took 6 bases from V and 6 from J, leaving 11 bases between them. CDR1 is SSHAT, CDR2 FNYEAQ, per germline (reference sequence). In DNA, the CDR3 is TGTGCCAGCAGTTCATATCAGGCCGGGGAGCTGTTTTTT. Translation gives CASSSYQAGELFF.

This clone was seen more than once but under ten times. V and J are TRBV2 and TRBJ1-1, with 8 bases matching TRBD1. Unmatched junction bases numbered 4, after V lost 9 bases and J lost 1 base. Germline V gene data show CDR1 as SNHLY and CDR2 as FYNNEI. The length of the CDR3 is 13 residues. DNA of the CDR3: TGTGCCAGTACGGGACAGGCGAACACTGAAGCTTTCTTT. Its protein is CASTGQANTEAFF.

The gene calls are TRBV28 and TRBJ2-7; tentatively, D is TRBD2 (6 bases). Trimming took off 6 bases at V and 1 base at J, with 13 bases between the two ends. Looked up from germline, CDR1 is MDHEN and CDR2 is SYDVKM. This CDR3 has 14 amino acids. The CDR3, as DNA: TGTGCCAGCAGCGTATGGCGGGGATCCTACGAGCAGTACTTC. It encodes CASSVWRGSYEQYF.

The chain combines TRBV28 with TRBJ2-3; 11 nucleotides match TRBD2. The CDR3 runs to 15 residues. V shed 5 bases, J shed 2 bases, and the junction held 3 bases outside the gene matches. Germline lookup yields CDR1 MDHEN and CDR2 SYDVKM. CDR3 DNA: TGTGCCAGCAGTCGACTAGCGGGAAACACAGATACGCAGTATTTT. Translation: CASSRLAGNTDTQYF.

In DNA, the CDR3 is TGCGCCAGCAGCTTGGGATTACTAGCGGGGCCGCTAAATGAGCAGTTCTTC. This encodes CASSLGLLAGPLNEQFF. V usage is TRBV5-1 and J usage is TRBJ2-1; TRBD2 agrees at 10 bases. Trimming cost V 0 bases and J 7 bases; bases outside gene matches: 10. CDR1 is SGHRS and CDR2 is YFSETQ in the germline V gene. CDR3 length: 17 amino acids.

The gene calls are TRBV6-5 and TRBJ2-7; D is perhaps TRBD2 (6 bases). The CDR3 totals 15 residues. Trimming cost V 6 bases and J 6 bases, with 21 bases left between them. Germline V gene lookup returns CDR1 MNHEY and CDR2 SVGAGI. The CDR3 is CASSPSVPGVGEQYF. In nucleotides, the CDR3 is TGTGCCAGCAGCCCCTCGGTTCCGGGAGTGGGCGAGCAGTACTTC.

This sequence joins TRBV5-4 and TRBJ2-5, with D perhaps matching TRBD1 (6 bases). The CDR3 totals 14 residues. Germline lookup yields CDR1 SGHNT and CDR2 YYREEE (reference sequence). Trimming took 4 bases from V and 5 from J, leaving 15 bases between them. CDR3 in DNA: TGTGCCAGCAGCGGTTTTGAAAGGGGGGAGACCCAGTACTTC. Translating gives CASSGFERGETQYF.

The chain recombines TRBV20-1 with TRBJ2-1; no definite D call. Germline V gives CDR1 DFQATT, CDR2 SNEGSKA (reference sequence). CDR3 length equals 11 residues. V was shortened by 5 bases and J by 4 bases, with 6 bases between the two germline ends. CDR3 sequence (DNA): TGCAGTGCTGACACATACAATGAGCAGTTCTTC. Its translation: CSADTYNEQFF.

V usage is TRBV5-1 and J usage is TRBJ2-1; 13 nucleotides line up with TRBD2. Germline V gives CDR1 SGHRS, CDR2 YFSETQ. Trimming removed 3 bases from V and 11 bases from J; junction bases left unmatched: 5. The CDR3 runs 14 residues. CDR3 nucleotides: TGCGCCAGCAGCTACGGGACTAGCGGGACCAAGCAGTTCTTC. It yields the protein CASSYGTSGTKQFF.

The genes are TRBV5-6 and TRBJ2-2; D not certain. Germline CDR1 is SGHDT and CDR2 is YYEEEE. There are 16 residues in the CDR3. Trimming left V 1 base short and J 5 bases short, with 15 bases between. This CDR3 reads CASSLIPDVQTGELFF. CDR3 bases: TGTGCCAGCAGCTTGATCCCAGACGTTCAGACCGGGGAGCTGTTTTTT.

The chain employs TRBV9 and TRBJ1-2, with D perhaps matching TRBD1 (6 bases). The CDR3 loop spans 15 amino acids. Germline V gene sequence: CDR1 SGDLS, CDR2 YYNGEE. Trimming removed 4 bases from V and 2 bases from J, with 15 bases in between. CDR3 amino acids: CASSSQGLPNYGYTF. The CDR3 DNA sequence: TGTGCCAGCAGCTCCCAGGGGCTCCCCAACTATGGCTACACCTTC.

The chain has TRBV7-2 and TRBJ2-7; tentatively, D is TRBD1 (5 bases). There are 15 residues in the CDR3. Trimming took 3 bases from V and 2 from J, leaving 14 bases between them. In germline, CDR1 is SGHTA, CDR2 FQGNSA. CDR3 DNA sequence: TGTGCCAGCAGCTTGGTCCGGCCAGGGCCCTACGAGCAGTACTTC. The encoded protein is CASSLVRPGPYEQYF. Full variable domain (rest looked up from reference TRBV7-2 and TRBJ2-7): GAGVSQSPSNKVTEKGKDVELRCDPISGHTALYWYRQSLGQGLEFLIYFQGNSAPDKSGLPSDRFSAERTGGSVSTLTIQRTQQEDSAVYLCASSLVRPGPYEQYFGPGTRLTVT.

This chain links TRBV27 with TRBJ2-7; 7 bases are shared with TRBD2. V gave up 8 bases and J gave up 3 bases; unmatched junction bases: 7. Germline CDR1 and CDR2: MNHEY and SMNVEV (reference sequence). The CDR3 length is 13 residues. CDR3 coding DNA: TGTGCCAGCGGTGCGGGAGCTTTCTACGAGCAGTACTTC. As protein: CASGAGAFYEQYF.

The chain couples TRBV9 to TRBJ2-7, with 13 bases lining up with TRBD2. From germline, CDR1 is SGDLS and CDR2 YYNGEE. This CDR3 spans 18 amino acids. The V and J ends lost 4 bases and 0 bases, in that order; junction bases with no gene match: 10. The CDR3 sequence: CASSPRRTSGSSSYEQYF. CDR3 nucleotides: TGTGCCAGCAGCCCACGCAGGACTAGCGGGAGTAGCTCCTACGAGCAGTACTTC. Looking up the rest from reference TRBV9 and TRBJ2-7 gives the full variable domain: DSGVTQTPKHLITATGQRVTLRCSPRSGDLSVYWYQQSLDQGLQFLIQYYNGEERAKGNILERFSAQQFPDLHSELNLSSLELGDSALYFCASSPRRTSGSSSYEQYFGPGTRLTVT.

DNA for the CDR3: TGCGCCAGCGGGATGGGACAGCCGAACACTGAAGCTTTCTTT. It codes for CASGMGQPNTEAFF. V and J are TRBV5-1 and TRBJ1-1; TRBD1 agrees at 7 bases. The CDR3 length is 14 residues. With V trimmed by 7 bases and J by 1 base, 7 bases remained unmatched. Germline CDR1 and CDR2: SGHRS and YFSETQ. Looking up the rest from reference TRBV5-1 and TRBJ1-1 gives the full variable domain: KAGVTQTPRYLIKTRGQQVTLSCSPISGHRSVSWYQQTPGQGLQFLFEYFSETQRNKGNFPGRFSGRQFSNSRSEMNVSTLELGDSALYLCASGMGQPNTEAFFGQGTRLTVV.